The next 7 T cell receptor beta chains were all read from a single sample in a study of blood T cell repertoires in COVID-19. Some clones are missing from TCRdb's copy, which holds only in-frame ones; the method was immunoSEQ multiplex PCR. The sample yields about 150,000 clones, about three quarters seen once. The specimen was peripheral blood. Receptors originate from an elderly man with acute or convalescent COVID-19.

The rearrangement joins TRBV19 to TRBJ1-3; 7 bases are shared with TRBD1. CDR1 and CDR2 (germline): LNHDA, SQIVND (reference sequence). CDR3 length: 15 amino acids. V was clipped by 7 bases and J by 0 bases; unmatched bases: 6. This chain's CDR3 is CASTNRGVSGNTIYF. CDR3 in DNA: TGTGCCAGTACCAACAGGGGCGTCTCTGGAAACACCATATATTTT.

The gene calls are TRBV5-5 and TRBJ2-1, with 8 positions matching TRBD1. The junction had 2 bases not matched to a gene; V was cut back by 3 bases and J by 9 bases. Germline CDR1 reads SGHKS; CDR2 reads YYEKEE (reference sequence). This CDR3 region has 12 residues. CDR3: CASSWGTGEQFF. The CDR3 DNA follows: TGTGCCAGCAGCTGGGGGACAGGTGAGCAGTTCTTC.

The sample holds one count of this clone. This sequence joins TRBV6-2 or TRBV6-3 and TRBJ1-6, with TRBD1 identical over 7 bases. Germline V CDR1 and CDR2: MNHEY, SVGEGT. With V trimmed by 5 bases and J by 0 bases, 4 bases remained unmatched. The CDR3 loop spans 16 amino acids. The CDR3 sequence is CASSGTEHSYNSPLHF. The CDR3 DNA reads TGTGCCAGCAGTGGGACAGAGCACTCCTATAATTCACCCCTCCACTTT.

This clone occurred a few times. Other DNA variants within this sample encode the same CDR3. V is TRBV27 and J is TRBJ2-5; D not certain. V lost 8 bases and J lost 0, with 10 bases in between. The CDR3 covers 13 residues. Germline V gives CDR1 MNHEY, CDR2 SMNVEV (reference sequence). CDR3 region: CASSLSYQETQYF. CDR3 in DNA: TGTGCCAGCTCCTTATCGTACCAAGAGACCCAGTACTTC.

The chain couples TRBV6-6 to TRBJ2-5, with TRBD2 identical over 7 bases. CDR3 length equals 15 residues. CDR1 MNHNY and CDR2 SVGAGI come from the germline V gene (reference sequence). The J segment lost 2 bases and the V segment lost 0 bases, leaving 3 bases of the junction unmatched. Here the CDR3 DNA reads TGTGCCAGCAGTTACTCGCGAGCGGGGCAAGAGACCCAGTACTTC. Protein sequence: CASSYSRAGQETQYF.

This chain joins TRBV5-1 and TRBJ1-3; D may be TRBD1 (6 bases). The V gene lost 0 bases and the J gene lost 4 bases, with 14 bases spanning the gap. Germline CDR1 SGHRS, CDR2 YFSETQ. CDR3 length: 16 residues. The CDR3 is CASSLAVQGGGNTIYF. CDR3 bases: TGCGCCAGCAGCTTGGCCGTACAGGGCGGCGGAAACACCATATATTTT.

V is TRBV18 and J is TRBJ1-1, with a possible D match to TRBD1 (5 bases). Trimming stripped 6 bases from V and 0 bases from J, with 8 bases between. The CDR3 is 13 amino acids. CDR1 and CDR2 from the germline V gene are KGHSH and LQKENI. Here the CDR3 reads CASSSTVNTEAFF. The CDR3 DNA reads TGTGCCAGCTCTTCGACAGTGAACACTGAAGCTTTCTTT. Together with reference TRBV18 and TRBJ1-1, the CDR3 gives the full variable domain: NAGVMQNPRHLVRRRGQEARLRCSPMKGHSHVYWYRQLPEEGLKFMVYLQKENIIDESGMPKERFSAEFPKEGPSILRIQQVVRGDSAAYFCASSSTVNTEAFFGQGTRLTVV.